This TCR beta chain was found in a study of cytomegalovirus exposure and HLA in healthy donors (dated 2017 in TCRdb). Broadly, across the study: In an earlier analysis of 587 of the donors, roughly 300 Gb of sequence data and approximately 120 million unique TCR beta sequences from about 190 million T cells were reported. A separate validation cohort of 90 to 150 different subjects was used in addition to the 666-subject first cohort. Genome-wide SNP genotypes for about 55% of the roughly 670 donors were used in a later genetic analysis, which treated that subset as a discovery cohort. To predict cytomegalovirus infection status, the study combined high-throughput TCR immunosequencing, statistical association of individual TCRs with disease status, and machine learning. An earlier analysis of fewer than 750 of the donors used high-throughput TCR beta sequencing to judge whether each TCR beta V gene segment behaved as functional or pseudogenic. To study patterns of TCR occurrence, a later analysis re-analyzed previously published TCR beta repertoires from around 700 donors and added high-resolution HLA genotyping. HLA typing covered class I and class II loci at four-digit resolution. Several DR-DQ haplotypes were treated as single units for association and clustering because of strong linkage in the cohort. Every repertoire in the discovery cohort had been generated on one and the same sequencing platform. The T cell repertoires of several hundred subjects were profiled by immunosequencing and related to cytomegalovirus serostatus. An early release covering roughly 640 HLA-typed donors comprised 300 to 350 gigabases of sequencing data and around 86 million unique TCR sequences. Typing coverage varied by locus: roughly 629-630 donors for A, B, C, DRB1 and DQB1; approximately 560 for DQA1; nearly 610 for DPA1; some 470 for DPB1. Donor age, sex, ethnicity and CMV serostatus were compiled alongside the repertoire data. Of the 300 to 500 genotyped donors, 81% were placed in the genetic ancestry cluster associated with self-reported Caucasian donors. The study aimed to test whether cataloging public T cell receptors could reveal signatures of past pathogen exposure. Among roughly 400 genotyped donors of the cohort, an average of about 240,000 unique TCR beta nucleotide sequences were sequenced per donor, around a sixth of them non-productive. Rather than drawing on any new phenotypic data, the later analysis identified candidate immune exposures from TCR beta sequences and the way those sequences occurred across donors. Here is what the overall study found, with its caveats: Roughly uniform sequencing depth across donors was assumed in presence/absence analyses, although this assumption may not hold. The cohort was sequenced for TCR beta chains only, and without alpha or paired-chain data the features that could be detected were limited. In the study, around 150 TCR beta chains were listed as associated with cytomegalovirus. Several of the top co-occurrence clusters appeared to be linked to parvovirus B19, influenza, CMV and Epstein-Barr virus, according to a later analysis. A later analysis associated 16,951 TCR beta sequences with specific HLA alleles at a false discovery rate of 0.05. In a later genetic analysis, fewer N-insertions in productive TCRs were reported among donors in an Asian-associated ancestry cluster than the approximately 710-donor mean. Because some donors lacked HLA typing at each locus, the association tests relied only on the typed subset. According to the authors, the approach could potentially be generalized to other disease states and immunological phenotypes. In a later analysis, HLA-associated TCR beta chains were found to be more clonally expanded and to have lower generation probabilities than equally common non-associated chains. A further reported finding was that TCR beta sequences accurately predicted the HLA-A and HLA-B alleles for most subjects in the first cohort. A cluster of highly shared sequence variants was judged likely to be a technical artifact of the sequencing pipeline. In vitro tests confirmed that a few of the cytomegalovirus-associated TCR beta chains recognize cytomegalovirus antigens. Immune exposure information for the cohort was limited to CMV serostatus. While some public TCRs were present in many individuals, most TCR sequences turned up only very rarely across donors. Correlated functional status among segregating V segments might reflect linkage disequilibrium, but an unknown experimental factor could not be ruled out. Most CMV-associated TCR beta chains appeared to be HLA-restricted in a later analysis, and the HLA associations seemed to be driven largely by CMV exposure. A later analysis found that TCR association rates varied across HLA loci, with DRB1 alleles showing the most associated TCRs and HLA-C alleles the fewest. V-gene and J-gene trimming of TCR beta chains was associated with a missense DCLRE1C variant in a later genetic analysis, and the association was replicated in an independent cohort. Cytomegalovirus status was reported to be diagnosed by the classifier with high specificity and sensitivity in both the original and validation cohorts. Because counts were too low, roughly 17 rarely observed V segments, including chromosome 9 orphons, were left out of the earlier analysis of approximately 580 of the donors. Broadly in line with IMGT annotations, most TCR beta V segments showed up in productive rearrangements about 87% or about 30% of the time in an earlier analysis of a few hundred of the donors. When HLA alleles, especially DR and DQ, strongly co-occurred, attributing TCR associations to individual alleles was difficult.

Libraries were built with the immunoSEQ multiplex PCR assay. The multiplex PCR relied on a mix of 60 forward primers for TCR Vbeta segments and 13 reverse primers for TCR Jbeta segments. The CDR3 region of rearranged TCR beta genes was amplified from genomic DNA by a multiplex PCR assay. On the Illumina HiSeq System, the amplified TCR beta libraries were sequenced as 87-base-pair reads. The authors' pipeline ran thus. A later analysis counted 65 million to 90 million unique TCR beta chains across the 690 or so repertoires, and about 10 million of these chains were shared by at least two donors. A nearest-neighbor algorithm error-corrected the raw reads and collapsed the reads into unique sequences, merging closely related sequences to remove PCR and sequencing errors. CDR3 sequences were aligned to IMGT reference sequences to assign V, D and J gene segments. For a sequence to be retained, a match of at least six nucleotides was required to both a V gene segment and a J gene segment. Rearrangements were classified as productive when the CDR3 lacked stop codons and remained in frame with V and J, and all other rearrangements were classified as non-productive. CDR3 was defined by IMGT convention, running from the second conserved V-encoded cysteine to the conserved J-encoded phenylalanine. In an earlier analysis of around 570 of the donors, sequences lacking an unambiguous match to a single V gene segment were excluded. In an earlier analysis of roughly 500 of the donors, V segments were called functional above 56.7% productive rearrangements and were called segregating when the between-donor standard deviation exceeded 5%. A statistical classification framework was built for diagnosing cytomegalovirus status from the catalog of TCR beta chain sequences. V and J gene assignment, in a later analysis, came from comparing TCR nucleotide sequences with IMGT/GENE-DB human TR gene sequences. A later analysis assigned CDR3 sequences and most-parsimonious VDJ recombination scenarios with the TCRdist pipeline. In a later analysis, every TCR beta chain was defined by the combination of its CDR3 amino acid sequence and its V-gene family, and reads without a unique V-gene family were dropped. As a way to deal with suspected cross-contamination and a sequencing artifact, a later analysis dropped roughly 600 nucleotide sequences that were highly shared and had low generation probability. A later analysis calculated a clonal expansion index for each public chain from normalized within-repertoire ranks of inferred template counts. In a later analysis, generation probabilities were computed using a VDJ recombination model fitted to out-of-frame rearrangements, and the results were checked against IGoR. A later analysis scored TCR-TCR, TCR-HLA and TCR-CMV co-occurrence with hypergeometric tests, applying a repertoire-size bias correction to TCR pairs. To estimate false discovery rates, a later analysis permuted the HLA or CMV assignments 20 times. In a later analysis, co-occurring TCRs were grouped using DBSCAN, and TCRdist sequence similarity was added for clustering within HLA-allele-positive subsets. Repertoires with fewer than 30,000 or more than 120,000 public chains, plus five repertoires with anomalous nucleotide sharing, were excluded from co-occurrence clustering. Not all clones reach the TCRdb copy of this immuneACCESS table, which keeps in-frame sequences only. Checked studies attribute under half of the gap to unresolved V genes and leave the rest unexplained. That table furnishes V, J and clone size, whereas the DNA furnished D and trimming. Within this sample are around 180,000 clones, with 77% of them counted one time only. About 1.5% of the sample goes to the ten largest clones.

The cohort consisted of 670 or so healthy bone marrow donors. Cohort members were all nominally healthy when sampled, although unrecorded immune exposures were likely present. The donor tested CMV seropositive, placing the donor among the 289 seropositive members of the cohort. Every donor gave a peripheral blood sample, and the peripheral blood mononuclear cells from that sample were used for TCR beta sequencing. The Qiagen DNeasy Blood Extraction Kit was used to extract genomic DNA from the blood cell samples. On this clone itself: The antigen it recognizes is unknown. Within one base of it there is no much larger clone, and no base qualities were kept.

Sequencing used PBMCs. The receptor's source is a woman aged 30 to 39 in good health and CMV-seropositive.

The CDR3 reads CASSYAPLATEQYF. The DNA sequence follows: TGTGCCAGCAGTTACGCCCCACTAGCGACCGAGCAGTACTTC. The V and J segments used are TRBV6-5 and TRBJ2-7; the central 7 bases match TRBD2. Compared with germline, V lacks 2 bases and J lacks 6 bases; bases without a gene match: 7. The germline V gene yields MNHEY for CDR1 and SVGAGI for CDR2. The CDR3 runs 14 residues from the cysteine to the phenylalanine. The retained sequence is limited to the CDR3, 42 bases, with the frame set at the first base.